The 2 T cell receptor beta chains listed next were all sequenced from one sample in a study of OX40 agonist ivuxolimab in advanced cancers. Here immunoSEQ multiplex PCR was the method, and the copy in TCRdb shows in-frame clones only, minus some. The table includes more than 50,000 clones, about 90% detected once. Sequences were derived from CD4+ or CD8+ T cells sorted from blood, sampled in a trial of the OX40 agonist ivuxolimab. The receptors were gathered from an adult with an advanced solid tumor such as melanoma, head and neck, liver or kidney cancer.

This rearrangement joins TRBV28 to TRBJ2-3, with 8 bases that match TRBD2. CDR1 and CDR2 (germline): MDHEN, SYDVKM. Trimming took 2 bases from V and 6 from J; bases not matched to a gene: 4. The CDR3 extends over 14 amino acids. The chain's CDR3 is CASSLVAGRDTQYF. CDR3 bases: TGTGCCAGCAGTTTAGTAGCGGGGAGGGATACGCAGTATTTT.

This sequence joins TRBV5-1 and TRBJ1-1; no clear D. The CDR3 spans 13 residues. Germline-derived CDR1 and CDR2 are SGHRS and YFSETQ. Trimming left V 1 base short and J 0 bases short, with 4 bases between. The CDR3 nucleotides read TGCGCCAGCAGCTTGAGAGTGAACACTGAAGCTTTCTTT. Translating it yields CASSLRVNTEAFF.